The 16 T cell receptor beta chains reported below all come from one sample, sequenced in a study of T cells in Graves' hyperthyroidism and ophthalmopathy. RNA transcripts served as the template for amplifying TCR beta CDR3 regions. HTBI primers were employed in a first-round RT-PCR of the TCR CDR3. TCRdb recomputed calls from the multiplex PCR reads with MiXCR, one row per CDR3 protein. The data hold some 800,000 distinct CDR3 sequences, with about 38% observed a single time. Sequencing used blood. The receptor source for this set is a man younger than 30 with Graves' hyperthyroidism.

This sequence joins TRBV5-4 and TRBJ2-7, with D possibly matching TRBD1 (6 bases). The CDR3 has 15 amino acids. Germline CDR1 and CDR2: SGHNT and YYREEE (reference sequence). V dropped 3 bases and J dropped 0 bases, with 13 bases sitting between them. CDR3 nucleotide sequence: TGTGCCAGCAGCTCCTTCAGGGGAGACTCCTACGAGCAGTACTTC. Its translation is CASSSFRGDSYEQYF.

This chain connects TRBV10-3 to TRBJ2-7; D unresolved. Germline-derived CDR1 and CDR2 are ENHRY and SYGVKD. V dropped 10 bases and J dropped 4 bases, with 20 bases sitting between them. There are 14 residues in the CDR3. The CDR3 coding sequence is TGTGCCAGCAGGTCCGGGTCCTACTTATACGAGCAGTACTTC. As protein: CASRSGSYLYEQYF.

This clonotype was observed a few times. The CDR3 DNA reads as TGTGCCAGCAGCCAGGGGACTACCGACCGGGGAGAGACCCAGTACTTC. Its protein product is CASSQGTTDRGETQYF. The chain uses TRBV7-2 and TRBJ2-5; TRBD2 is a possible D gene (7 bases). V was shortened by 5 bases and J by 4 bases, with 20 bases between the two germline ends. CDR1 is SGHTA, CDR2 FQGNSA, per germline. There are 16 residues in the CDR3.

The sample holds a few counts of this clonotype. The V gene is TRBV7-9, the J gene TRBJ2-7, with no clear D. Germline V gene lookup returns CDR1 SEHNR and CDR2 FQNEAQ (reference sequence). V lost 1 base, J lost 6 bases, and 10 bases lay in between. CDR3 length: 13 residues. The chain's CDR3 is CASSLGTQGEQYF. The CDR3 bases are TGTGCCAGCAGCTTAGGCACCCAAGGCGAGCAGTACTTC.

This clonotype came up many times. The chain couples TRBV2 to TRBJ2-2; D is undetermined. V was shortened by 3 bases and J by 0 bases, with 11 bases between the two germline ends. The CDR3 is 16 amino acids. Germline V gene sequence: CDR1 SNHLY, CDR2 FYNNEI. CDR3 nucleotide sequence: TGTGCCAGCAGTGATAGAGTCCCGGCGAACACCGGGGAGCTGTTTTTT. Residues: CASSDRVPANTGELFF. The whole variable domain, remainder taken from reference TRBV2 and TRBJ2-2, is EPEVTQTPSHQVTQMGQEVILRCVPISNHLYFYWYRQILGQKVEFLVSFYNNEISEKSEIFDDQFSVERPDGSNFTLKIRSTKLEDSAMYFCASSDRVPANTGELFFGEGSRLTVL.

The table lists this clonotype with many counts. The V and J genes are TRBV14 and TRBJ2-5, with D unclear. The ends were cut back, 1 base at V and 5 bases at J, with 2 bases in the middle. Germline V gene data show CDR1 as SGHDN and CDR2 as FVKESK. This CDR3 is 11 amino acids long. The CDR3 here is CASSQVETQYF. CDR3 DNA sequence: TGTGCCAGCAGCCAAGTGGAGACCCAGTACTTC.

This chain links TRBV14 with TRBJ2-7; D call uncertain. This CDR3 region has 15 residues. The V gene's germline CDR1 is SGHDN and CDR2 FVKESK. V lost 1 base and J 0 bases, leaving 10 bases between the germline ends. This chain's CDR3 is CASSQVLESSYEQYF. The CDR3 coding sequence is TGTGCCAGCAGCCAAGTGTTAGAGAGCTCCTACGAGCAGTACTTC.

The chain couples TRBV12-3 or TRBV12-4 to TRBJ1-2, with unresolved D. The CDR3 contains 12 residues. Deletions cut 2 bases from V and 7 bases from J, with 8 bases between. CDR3 region: CASSLTAAGYTF. Here the CDR3 DNA reads TGTGCCAGCAGTTTAACTGCGGCTGGCTACACCTTC.

This clonotype has ten or more counts. The chain employs TRBV2 and TRBJ2-5; D gene ambiguous. CDR1 and CDR2 from the germline V gene are SNHLY and FYNNEI. The CDR3 is 16 amino acids. Trimming removed 0 bases at V and 2 bases at J, with 13 bases between. In nucleotides, the CDR3 is TGTGCCAGCAGTGAAGCTAAGGTTCCCCCTCAAGAGACCCAGTACTTC. Translating it yields CASSEAKVPPQETQYF.

The rearrangement joins TRBV11-1 to TRBJ2-5; 7 bases are a match to TRBD2. CDR1 and CDR2 from the germline V gene are SGHAT and FQDESV (reference sequence). Trimming cost V 5 bases and J 8 bases; bases outside gene matches: 11. The CDR3 is made up of 14 amino acids. As DNA, the CDR3 is TGTGCCAGCAGCGGTAGGGCTAGCGGAACAACCCAGTACTTC. This translates into CASSGRASGTTQYF.

This clonotype has at least ten counts. The V call is TRBV19, the J call TRBJ1-5; perhaps TRBD1 as D (6 bases). The CDR3 spans 13 residues. V was pared by 9 bases and J by 5 bases, with 14 bases between. Germline CDR1 reads LNHDA; CDR2 reads SQIVND (reference sequence). CDR3 residues: CASTERGDQPQHF. Here the CDR3 DNA reads TGTGCCAGCACCGAGAGGGGGGATCAGCCCCAGCATTTT.

V usage is TRBV9 and J usage is TRBJ1-2, with TRBD1 matching 11 bases. CDR1 and CDR2 from the germline V gene are SGDLS and YYNGEE. This CDR3 has 17 residues. The V gene end was trimmed by 0 bases and the J gene end by 6 bases; junction bases not matched to a gene: 10. CDR3 bases: TGTGCCAGCAGCGTAGCGCTCCCGGGACAGGGGGGTAATGGCTACACCTTC. Encoded protein: CASSVALPGQGGNGYTF.

This clonotype was detected once. This chain links TRBV7-6 with TRBJ2-7, with 7 bases matching TRBD2. V was clipped by 5 bases and J by 4 bases; unmatched bases: 8. CDR1 is SGHVS and CDR2 is FNYEAQ in the germline V gene. The CDR3 spans 14 residues. Here the CDR3 DNA reads TGTGCCAGCAGCAAGAGCGGGGAAAGTTACGAGCAGTACTTC. Its protein is CASSKSGESYEQYF.

This clonotype turned up a few times. The genes are TRBV19 and TRBJ2-2; D not certain. Germline CDR1 reads LNHDA; CDR2 reads SQIVND (reference sequence). This CDR3 contains 15 residues. The germline V and J ends were trimmed by 3 bases and 3 bases, with 11 bases remaining between them. CDR3: CASSIRSTDTGELFF. CDR3 DNA: TGTGCCAGTAGTATTCGATCGACGGACACCGGGGAGCTGTTTTTT.

This chain joins TRBV18 and TRBJ2-5, with TRBD2 identical over 8 bases. The CDR3 covers 16 residues. Trimming cost V 6 bases and J 5 bases; bases outside gene matches: 14. Germline V gene sequence: CDR1 KGHSH, CDR2 LQKENI. CDR3 amino acids: CASSRGTGGRRETQYF. The CDR3 DNA reads as TGTGCCAGCTCCCGAGGGACTGGCGGGAGGCGTGAGACCCAGTACTTC.

This clonotype was counted between two and nine times. J is TRBJ1-6 and V is TRBV25-1, with D unresolved. V shed 7 bases and J shed 6 bases, with 7 bases lying between them. The CDR3 contains 12 residues. Germline V CDR1 and CDR2: MGHDK, SYGVNS. The CDR3, as DNA: TGTGCCAGCAAGCCATCTAATTCACCCCTCCACTTT. This translates into CASKPSNSPLHF.